This T cell receptor (beta chain) was sequenced during a study of T cell responses to AZD1222 COVID-19 vaccine. About the study: Doses given second, at about 4 or about 12 weeks, were pooled.

Germline loops: CDR1 SGHAT, CDR2 FQNNGV. V lost 2 bases to trimming and J lost 4 bases, with 8 bases between them. CDR3 length equals 13 residues. This clone turned up a few times. Its antigen is still unknown. General observations from the study: Of the AZD1222 recipients, only five to seven were seropositive at baseline. Close to half of all spike-specific TCRs reportedly target regions of the variants that are unmutated.

Sequenced by immunoSEQ multiplex PCR; TCRdb stores in-frame clones only, minus some. Here the sample spans about 150,000 clones, 88% being singletons. The clonotype originates from an adult in good health. Material: peripheral blood, obtained on day 0 of AZD1222 vaccination. The V call is TRBV11-2, the J call TRBJ2-5; possibly TRBD2 for D (5 bases). CDR3 nucleotides: TGTGCCAGCAGCTTATATGAGGGAGAGACCCAGTACTTC. Translation gives CASSLYEGETQYF.